The 26 T cell receptor beta chains given below trace back to one sample, sequenced in a study of control samples from healthy donors and cancer patients (dated by TCRdb to the early 2020s). Receptor libraries were prepared by the immunoSEQ multiplex PCR assay. The table comes from immuneACCESS by way of TCRdb, which keeps in-frame sequences with V and J called. Part of the clones is missing from these tables; in studies checked, under half for an unresolved V gene and the rest for unknown reasons. This sample has some 18,000 clones in its table, and 80% to 85% of those were observed once. The top ten clonotypes cover less than 30% of the sample. The sample taken for sequencing was PBMCs. The origin of the receptors is a woman in her seventies with lung cancer.

The V and J genes are TRBV5-1 and TRBJ1-1, with no clear D. Germline CDR1 is SGHRS and CDR2 is YFSETQ. Trimming stripped 4 bases from V and 6 bases from J, with 10 bases between. This CDR3 is 12 amino acids long. The CDR3, as DNA: TGCGCCAGCAGCCCGGGAGGAGCTGAAGCTTTCTTT. Encoded protein: CASSPGGAEAFF.

The chain uses TRBV6-2 or TRBV6-3 and TRBJ2-7, with TRBD2 identical over 12 bases. Germline loops: CDR1 MNHEY, CDR2 SVGEGT. After removal of 4 bases from V and 9 bases from J, the junction contained 7 bases not matched to a gene. CDR3 length: 14 amino acids. CDR3 nucleotides: TGTGCCAGCAGTTCTAGCGGGAGGGCAACTGTGCAGTACTTC. Protein: CASSSSGRATVQYF.

The chain couples TRBV7-9 to TRBJ1-6, with no clear D. Trimming removed 1 base from V and 6 bases from J, with 10 bases in between. Per the germline V gene, CDR1 is SEHNR and CDR2 is FQNEAQ (reference sequence). CDR3 length: 15 amino acids. The CDR3 protein is CASSLGTTSNSPLHF. The CDR3, as DNA: TGTGCCAGCAGCTTAGGGACCACCAGTAATTCACCCCTCCACTTT. The whole variable domain, remainder taken from reference TRBV7-9 and TRBJ1-6, is DTGVSQNPRHKITKRGQNVTFRCDPISEHNRLYWYRQTLGQGPEFLTYFQNEAQLEKSRLLSDRFSAERPKGSFSTLEIQRTEQGDSAMYLCASSLGTTSNSPLHFGNGTRLTVT.

The chain couples TRBV19 to TRBJ2-2, with a weak D call TRBD2 (6 bases). The CDR3 runs to 13 residues. Germline V gene lookup returns CDR1 LNHDA and CDR2 SQIVND (reference sequence). V gave up 5 bases and J gave up 7 bases, with 11 bases separating them. The CDR3 nucleotides read TGTGCCAGTAGTGCGGGGTGGAACGGGGAGCTGTTTTTT. Translation gives CASSAGWNGELFF. Supplemented by reference TRBV19 and TRBJ2-2, the full variable domain reads DGGITQSPKYLFRKEGQNVTLSCEQNLNHDAMYWYRQDPGQGLRLIYYSQIVNDFQKGDIAEGYSVSREKKESFPLTVTSAQKNPTAFYLCASSAGWNGELFFGEGSRLTVL.

V is TRBV29-1 and J is TRBJ2-5, with D uncertain. Germline lookup yields CDR1 SQVTM and CDR2 ANQGSEA. The CDR3 is made up of 12 amino acids. V lost 4 bases and J 1 base, leaving 7 bases between the germline ends. The CDR3: CSVGDFQETQYF. CDR3 in DNA: TGCAGCGTTGGAGATTTCCAAGAGACCCAGTACTTC.

The chain recombines TRBV28 with TRBJ1-2, with D tentatively TRBD1 (5 bases). With 0 bases removed from V and 3 bases from J, the gap between germline ends came to 11 bases. This CDR3 spans 15 amino acids. The V gene's germline CDR1 is MDHEN and CDR2 SYDVKM. The CDR3 spells CASSLWGQTYYGYTF. The DNA of the CDR3 is TGTGCCAGCAGTTTATGGGGGCAGACGTACTATGGCTACACCTTC.

The genes are TRBV27 and TRBJ1-5, with D hard to call. The germline V and J ends were trimmed by 0 bases and 7 bases, with 10 bases remaining between them. The CDR3 loop spans 14 amino acids. Per the germline V gene, CDR1 is MNHEY and CDR2 is SMNVEV (reference sequence). The CDR3: CASSLSVWAQPQHF. The DNA of the CDR3 is TGTGCCAGCAGTTTATCAGTCTGGGCCCAGCCCCAGCATTTT.

This sequence joins TRBV5-6 and TRBJ1-2; 9 positions agree with TRBD1. Trimming cost V 4 bases and J 5 bases; bases outside gene matches: 3. Germline-derived CDR1 and CDR2 are SGHDT and YYEEEE. The CDR3 length is 13 residues. CDR3 bases: TGTGCCAGCAGCCTGGACAGGGGATATGGCTACACCTTC. Translating it yields CASSLDRGYGYTF.

The J gene is TRBJ1-6, the V gene TRBV9; D perhaps matches TRBD1 (5 bases). CDR3 length: 15 amino acids. Germline assignment: CDR1 SGDLS and CDR2 YYNGEE. Trimming removed 0 bases at V and 10 bases at J, with 14 bases between. CDR3 nucleotide sequence: TGTGCCAGCAGCGTAGAAAGGGGAATCGGGTCACCCCTCCACTTT. Translation: CASSVERGIGSPLHF.

The genes are TRBV7-9 and TRBJ1-1, with D perhaps TRBD1 (5 bases). The V end lost 7 bases, the J end lost 3 bases, and 24 bases lay between the germline ends. This CDR3 is 17 amino acids long. CDR1 is SEHNR and CDR2 is FQNEAQ in the germline V gene (reference sequence). CDR3 DNA: TGTGCCAGCACCTATAGTGGGGCGGGGTTCCTAGACACTGAAGCTTTCTTT. Its protein product is CASTYSGAGFLDTEAFF.

The chain is built from TRBV6-5 and TRBJ2-1; D unresolved. The CDR3 has 14 amino acids. Germline V gives CDR1 MNHEY, CDR2 SVGAGI. V lost 2 bases to trimming and J lost 8 bases, with 13 bases between them. The DNA for the CDR3 is TGTGCCAGCAGTTACGGGATCGGGTCGGATGAGCAGTTCTTC. Encoded protein: CASSYGIGSDEQFF.

The chain carries TRBV28 and TRBJ1-1; D gene ambiguous. Germline values: CDR1 MDHEN, CDR2 SYDVKM. V was pared by 2 bases and J by 0 bases, with 7 bases between. This CDR3 has 14 residues. This CDR3 reads CASSLQRVNTEAFF. CDR3 nucleotides: TGTGCCAGCAGTTTACAGAGGGTGAACACTGAAGCTTTCTTT.

This clone was recorded only once. CDR3: CASSEARAGIYEAFF. The CDR3 DNA sequence: TGTGCCAGCAGTGAAGCGCGGGCAGGAATATATGAAGCTTTCTTT. The V gene is TRBV2, the J gene TRBJ1-1; D call uncertain. Germline V gene data show CDR1 as SNHLY and CDR2 as FYNNEI. Deletions cut 0 bases from V and 7 bases from J, with 15 bases between. The CDR3 loop spans 15 amino acids.

The J gene is TRBJ2-3, the V gene TRBV7-2, with TRBD2 matching over 14 bases. Germline V gives CDR1 SGHTA, CDR2 FQGNSA. This CDR3 has 16 amino acids. V dropped 5 bases and J dropped 3; count of bases not matched to a gene: 4. CDR3 protein: CASSGRLAGGTDTQYF. CDR3 coding DNA: TGTGCCAGCAGCGGGCGACTAGCGGGAGGGACAGATACGCAGTATTTT.

The chain carries TRBV6-6 and TRBJ2-7; 7 nucleotides agree with TRBD2. J lost 7 bases, V lost 5 bases, and 23 bases had no gene match. Germline assignment: CDR1 MNHNY and CDR2 SVGAGI (reference sequence). The CDR3 has 18 amino acids. The CDR3 is CASSPQGGRPSTTFEQYF. CDR3 nucleotide sequence: TGTGCCAGCAGTCCCCAGGGCGGGAGACCGAGTACTACGTTTGAGCAGTACTTC.

The chain couples TRBV25-1 to TRBJ2-2, with D uncertain. The germline CDR1 and CDR2 sequences are MGHDK and SYGVNS. V lost 4 bases to trimming and J lost 10 bases, with 7 bases between them. The CDR3 sequence is 11 residues long. The CDR3 region is CASSVSVELFF. In DNA form, the CDR3 reads TGTGCCAGCAGTGTCTCGGTGGAGCTGTTTTTT.

The CDR3 reads CASSLSAPPYEQYF. CDR3 nucleotide sequence: TGTGCCAGCAGTTTATCCGCCCCCCCTTACGAGCAGTACTTC. The chain combines TRBV27 with TRBJ2-7; D gene ambiguous. V lost 0 bases and J 4 bases, leaving 10 bases between the germline ends. The germline gives CDR1 MNHEY, CDR2 SMNVEV (reference sequence). There are 14 residues in the CDR3.

The V gene is TRBV4-3, the J gene TRBJ2-3, with D hard to call. The V and J ends lost 1 base and 4 bases respectively, with 9 bases between them. Germline CDR1 and CDR2: LGHNA and YSLEER. The CDR3 is 14 amino acids. The CDR3 region has the DNA TGCGCCAGCAGCCAAGTTTCAGGCTCAGATACGCAGTATTTT. It codes for CASSQVSGSDTQYF.

The chain uses TRBV5-1 and TRBJ1-3; tentatively, D is TRBD1 (6 bases). This CDR3 comprises 16 residues. Trimming removed 2 bases at V and 0 bases at J, with 12 bases between. Germline assignment: CDR1 SGHRS and CDR2 YFSETQ. The CDR3: CASSFTGPDSGNTIYF. CDR3 nucleotides: TGCGCCAGCAGCTTTACAGGGCCTGACTCTGGAAACACCATATATTTT.

For this clone: Other nucleotide sequences from this sample produce the same CDR3. The rearrangement joins TRBV28 to TRBJ2-3; TRBD2 matches 11 bases. Germline CDR1 reads MDHEN; CDR2 reads SYDVKM. V lost 11 bases, J lost 3 bases, and 16 bases stayed unmatched. The CDR3 is 17 amino acids. The CDR3 DNA reads as TGTGCCGGGGGCCGCCCGACTAGCGGGGAGGGAACAGATACGCAGTATTTT. This gives the protein CAGGRPTSGEGTDTQYF.

The V and J genes are TRBV30 and TRBJ1-2; D gene uncertain. This CDR3 is 13 amino acids long. Looked up from germline, CDR1 is GTSNPN and CDR2 is SVGIG (reference sequence). This CDR3 reads CARSSGLNYGYTF. The CDR3 bases are TGTGCTCGGAGTAGCGGGCTGAACTATGGCTACACCTTC.

V gene TRBV6-2 or TRBV6-3 combines with J gene TRBJ1-5, with TRBD1 matching over 7 bases. Germline-derived CDR1 and CDR2 are MNHEY and SVGEGT. The CDR3 totals 20 residues. V shed 5 bases and J 0 bases; nucleotides not matched to a gene: 19. The DNA of the CDR3 is TGTGCCAGCAGTCACCGGCAAAGGGACAGCCAGATTTTTAGCAATCAGCCCCAGCATTTT. It translates to CASSHRQRDSQIFSNQPQHF.

This clone was detected only a few times. This chain connects TRBV6-4 to TRBJ2-1; 9 positions agree with TRBD2. V lost 3 bases to trimming and J lost 2 bases; unmatched junction nucleotides: 5. This CDR3 is 16 amino acids long. Germline V gene data show CDR1 as MRHNA and CDR2 as SNTAGT. The CDR3 region is CASSEEAGGTYNEQFF. Here the CDR3 DNA reads TGTGCCAGCAGTGAGGAAGCGGGAGGAACCTACAATGAGCAGTTCTTC.

The V gene is TRBV27, the J gene TRBJ2-5; D may be TRBD2 (5 bases). Germline CDR1 is MNHEY and CDR2 is SMNVEV (reference sequence). V lost 1 base, J lost 4 bases, and 7 bases lay in between. CDR3 length equals 13 residues. CDR3 sequence (DNA): TGTGCCAGCAGTTTATGGGGAGCAGAGACCCAGTACTTC. Translation: CASSLWGAETQYF.

This clone showed up just once. The V gene is TRBV18, the J gene TRBJ1-5, with a possible D match to TRBD1 (5 bases). This CDR3 region has 18 residues. From germline, CDR1 is KGHSH and CDR2 LQKENI. V was shortened by 1 base and J by 1 base, with 17 bases between the two germline ends. The CDR3: CASSPRSGSTLSNQPQHF. CDR3 coding DNA: TGTGCCAGCTCACCACGGTCAGGGTCGACGTTGAGCAATCAGCCCCAGCATTTT. The complete variable domain, with remaining parts taken from reference TRBV18 and TRBJ1-5, reads NAGVMQNPRHLVRRRGQEARLRCSPMKGHSHVYWYRQLPEEGLKFMVYLQKENIIDESGMPKERFSAEFPKEGPSILRIQQVVRGDSAAYFCASSPRSGSTLSNQPQHFGDGTRLSIL.

The chain combines TRBV5-4 with TRBJ2-7; D might be TRBD2 (7 bases). This CDR3 is 15 amino acids long. Trimming left V 4 bases short and J 5 bases short, with 19 bases between. Germline CDR1 reads SGHNT; CDR2 reads YYREEE (reference sequence). CDR3 bases: TGTGCCAGCAGCCCCCACCCCGCGGGGGCGCACGAGCAGTACTTC. This translates into CASSPHPAGAHEQYF. Complete variable domain (other parts from reference TRBV5-4 and TRBJ2-7): ETGVTQSPTHLIKTRGQQVTLRCSSQSGHNTVSWYQQALGQGPQFIFQYYREEENGRGNFPPRFSGLQFPNYSSELNVNALELDDSALYLCASSPHPAGAHEQYFGPGTRLTVT.